These 10 T cell receptor beta chains were sequenced from one sample in a study of chemoradiotherapy in HPV16-positive cancers. Some clones are missing from TCRdb's copy, which holds only in-frame ones; the method was immunoSEQ multiplex PCR. Of tens of thousands of clones in the sample, 75% to 85% were seen once. The sequencing here drew on blood, taken from a patient who underwent chemoradiotherapy. The origin of the receptors is a human donor with HPV-associated anogenital cancer.

The V call is TRBV7-6, the J call TRBJ2-3, with 7 bases aligning to TRBD1. The CDR3 is made up of 14 amino acids. Germline CDR1 reads SGHVS; CDR2 reads FNYEAQ. The trim removed 5 bases at V and 4 bases at J, leaving 6 bases unmatched. CDR3 protein: CASSPRQGPDTQYF. CDR3 sequence (DNA): TGTGCCAGCAGCCCAAGACAGGGACCAGATACGCAGTATTTT. Combining the CDR3 with reference TRBV7-6 and TRBJ2-3 gives the whole variable domain GAGVSQSPRYKVTKRGQDVALRCDPISGHVSLYWYRQALGQGPEFLTYFNYEAQQDKSGLPNDRFSAERPEGSISTLTIQRTEQRDSAMYRCASSPRQGPDTQYFGPGTRLTVL.

V and J are TRBV27 and TRBJ1-1; possibly TRBD1 for D (5 bases). CDR3 length: 14 amino acids. With 6 bases removed from V and 5 bases from J, the gap between germline ends came to 16 bases. Germline-derived CDR1 and CDR2 are MNHEY and SMNVEV (reference sequence). DNA of the CDR3: TGTGCCAGCAGATCTTGGGGGGGAGATACTGAAGCTTTCTTT. As protein: CASRSWGGDTEAFF.

V and J are TRBV18 and TRBJ2-5; no clear D. V gave up 2 bases and J gave up 5 bases, with 9 bases separating them. The germline V gene has CDR1 KGHSH and CDR2 LQKENI. The CDR3 is 13 amino acids. The CDR3 reads CASSPGNLETQYF. The DNA for the CDR3 is TGTGCCAGCTCACCAGGGAATCTGGAGACCCAGTACTTC.

This clone showed up just a few times. In nucleotides, the CDR3 is TGTGCCAGCAGTTACTCGGGACAGTCCTATGGCTACACCTTC. Residues: CASSYSGQSYGYTF. This chain connects TRBV6-5 to TRBJ1-2, with 7 positions matching TRBD1. The trim removed 0 bases at V and 4 bases at J, leaving 2 bases unmatched. The CDR3 is 14 residues long. In germline, CDR1 is MNHEY, CDR2 SVGAGI.

The chain couples TRBV5-5 to TRBJ1-5; the D gene is possibly TRBD1 (5 bases). The V gene lost 4 bases and the J gene lost 6 bases, with 20 bases spanning the gap. From germline, CDR1 is SGHKS and CDR2 YYEKEE (reference sequence). CDR3 size: 16 residues. The CDR3 protein is CASSGYQGGEGQPQHF. The DNA for the CDR3 is TGTGCCAGCAGCGGGTACCAAGGAGGGGAGGGTCAGCCCCAGCATTTT.

This clone was observed a few times. The chain links TRBV19 to TRBJ2-7, with a weak D call TRBD1 (6 bases). There are 14 residues in the CDR3. With 5 bases removed from V and 0 bases from J, the gap between germline ends came to 11 bases. Germline V gene data show CDR1 as LNHDA and CDR2 as SQIVND (reference sequence). The chain's CDR3 is CASSLRQDSYEQYF. The CDR3 region has the DNA TGTGCCAGTAGTCTACGACAGGACTCCTACGAGCAGTACTTC.

CDR3 protein: CASSIVADSLYGYTF. CDR3 in DNA: TGTGCCAGTAGTATAGTCGCGGACTCCCTCTATGGCTACACCTTC. This rearrangement joins TRBV19 to TRBJ1-2; no firm D call. Germline CDR1 and CDR2: LNHDA and SQIVND (reference sequence). V lost 1 base and J lost 4, with 13 bases in between. CDR3 length equals 15 residues.

The genes are TRBV11-2 and TRBJ2-1; D is tentatively TRBD1 or TRBD2 (5 bases each). Germline CDR1 reads SGHAT; CDR2 reads FQNNGV. Between the trimmed V and J ends, which lost 5 bases and 7 bases, there was a span of 15 bases. This CDR3 is 14 amino acids long. The CDR3 DNA reads as TGTGCCAGCAGCCCCTTCGAGGGGCTGAATGAGCAGTTCTTC. Translation gives CASSPFEGLNEQFF.

This chain links TRBV7-6 with TRBJ2-2; no clear D gene. Germline values: CDR1 SGHVS, CDR2 FNYEAQ. With 0 bases removed from V and 0 bases from J, the gap between germline ends came to 2 bases. The CDR3 runs 14 residues. The DNA for the CDR3 is TGTGCCAGCAGCTTAGCCGCGAACACCGGGGAGCTGTTTTTT. Translated, it gives CASSLAANTGELFF.

This rearrangement joins TRBV5-1 to TRBJ2-7; TRBD1 is a possible D gene (6 bases). The CDR3 runs to 11 residues. The V and J ends lost 6 bases and 5 bases respectively, with 9 bases between them. Per germline, CDR1 SGHRS and CDR2 YFSETQ. The CDR3 nucleotides are TGCGCCAGCACCAGGGGTAACGAGCAGTACTTC. Translated, it gives CASTRGNEQYF.